This T cell receptor beta chain was sequenced for a study of T-cell memory formation after mild COVID-19. Regarding the study as a whole: CD4+ contracting clones were mainly CM and EM; CD8+ ones, EMRA.

Each CDR3 protein is one row after TCRdb ran MiXCR on the 5' RACE reads. The sample yields under 300,000 distinct CDR3 sequences, approximately 10% seen once. On this clonotype: What it binds is unknown.

The sequence derives from a man in his late teens or twenties who had mild COVID-19 (a few samples of this study predate the infection). Cell type and time point are not known. Sequences were obtained from PBMCs or a T cell subset sorted from them (not recorded which).

CDR3 in DNA: TGTGCCAGCAGTTACTCAAGCGGGGGAGCTTACGAGCAGTACTTC. Translated, it gives CASSYSSGGAYEQYF. This rearrangement joins TRBV6-5 to TRBJ2-7; TRBD2 aligns across 8 bases. This CDR3 has 15 amino acids. With V trimmed by 0 bases and J by 4 bases, 5 bases remained unmatched. The germline CDR1 and CDR2 sequences are MNHEY and SVGAGI.